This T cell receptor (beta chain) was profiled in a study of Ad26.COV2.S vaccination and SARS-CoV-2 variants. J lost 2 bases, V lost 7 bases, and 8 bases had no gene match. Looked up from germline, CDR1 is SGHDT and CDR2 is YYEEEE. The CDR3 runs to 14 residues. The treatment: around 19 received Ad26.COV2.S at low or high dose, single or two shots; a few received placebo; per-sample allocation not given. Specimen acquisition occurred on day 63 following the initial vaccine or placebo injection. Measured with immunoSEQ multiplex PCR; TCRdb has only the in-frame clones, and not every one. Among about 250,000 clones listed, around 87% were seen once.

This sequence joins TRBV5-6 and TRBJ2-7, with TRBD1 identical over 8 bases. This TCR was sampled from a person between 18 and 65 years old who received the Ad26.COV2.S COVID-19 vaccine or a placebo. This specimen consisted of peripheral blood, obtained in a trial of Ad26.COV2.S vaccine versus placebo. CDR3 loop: CASGQGQGAYEQYF. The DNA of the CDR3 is TGTGCCAGCGGACAGGGTCAAGGTGCCTACGAGCAGTACTTC.